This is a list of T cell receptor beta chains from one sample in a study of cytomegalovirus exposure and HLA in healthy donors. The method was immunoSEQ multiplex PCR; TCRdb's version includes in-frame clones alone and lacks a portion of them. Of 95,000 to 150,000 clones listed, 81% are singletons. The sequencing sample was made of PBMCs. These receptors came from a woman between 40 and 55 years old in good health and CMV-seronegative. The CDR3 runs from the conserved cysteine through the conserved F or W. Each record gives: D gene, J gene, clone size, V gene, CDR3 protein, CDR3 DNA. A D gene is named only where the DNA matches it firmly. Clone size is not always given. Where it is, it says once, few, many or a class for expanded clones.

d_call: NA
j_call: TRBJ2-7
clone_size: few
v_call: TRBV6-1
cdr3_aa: CASSEAGEGVPYEQYF
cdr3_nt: TGTGCCAGCAGTGAAGCGGGGGAGGGGGTCCCCTACGAGCAGTACTTC

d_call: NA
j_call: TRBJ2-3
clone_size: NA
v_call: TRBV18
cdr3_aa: CASSRGSVPDTQYF
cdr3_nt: TGTGCCAGCTCACGGGGTAGCGTTCCAGATACGCAGTATTTT

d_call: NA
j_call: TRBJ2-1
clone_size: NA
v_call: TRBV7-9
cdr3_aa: CASSQTSGQFF
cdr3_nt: TGTGCCAGCAGTCAGACTAGTGGGCAGTTCTTC

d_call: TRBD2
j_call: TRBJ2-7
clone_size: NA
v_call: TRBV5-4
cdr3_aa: CASSSGLVAYEQYF
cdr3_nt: TGTGCCAGCAGCTCAGGACTAGTAGCCTACGAGCAGTACTTC

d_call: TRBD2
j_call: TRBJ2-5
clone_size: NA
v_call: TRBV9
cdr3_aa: CASSAVAGSVETQYF
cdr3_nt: TGTGCCAGCAGCGCCGTAGCGGGGAGCGTGGAGACCCAGTACTTC

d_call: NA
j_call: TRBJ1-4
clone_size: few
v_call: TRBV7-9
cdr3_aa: CASSPRTVVEEKLFF
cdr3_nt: TGTGCCAGCAGCCCCCGGACAGTGGTTGAAGAAAAACTGTTTTTT

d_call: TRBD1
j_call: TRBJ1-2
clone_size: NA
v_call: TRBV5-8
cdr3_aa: CASSDTGAAASYGYTF
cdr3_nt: TGTGCCAGCAGTGACACAGGGGCGGCCGCCTCCTATGGCTACACCTTC

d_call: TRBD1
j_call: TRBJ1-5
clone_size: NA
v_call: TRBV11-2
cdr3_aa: CASSLGQGKGQPQHF
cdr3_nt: TGTGCCAGCAGCCTGGGACAGGGAAAGGGTCAGCCCCAGCATTTT

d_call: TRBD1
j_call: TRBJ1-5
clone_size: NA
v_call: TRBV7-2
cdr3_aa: CASSFRATGLGNQPQHF
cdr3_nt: TGTGCCAGCAGCTTTCGAGCGACAGGGCTGGGCAATCAGCCCCAGCATTTT

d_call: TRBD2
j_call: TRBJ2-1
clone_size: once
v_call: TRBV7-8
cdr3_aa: CASSSLGLAGAFF
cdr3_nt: TGTGCCAGCAGCTCCCTAGGACTAGCGGGGGCGTTCTTC

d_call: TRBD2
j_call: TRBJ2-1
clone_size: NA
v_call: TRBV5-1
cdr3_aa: CASSYDGLAGNEQFF
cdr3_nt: TGCGCCAGCAGCTACGATGGACTAGCGGGAAATGAGCAGTTCTTC

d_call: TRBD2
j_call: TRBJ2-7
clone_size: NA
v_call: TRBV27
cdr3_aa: CASRRRPPGGSNYEQYF
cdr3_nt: TGTGCCAGCAGGCGAAGACCGCCCGGGGGGTCAAACTACGAGCAGTACTTC

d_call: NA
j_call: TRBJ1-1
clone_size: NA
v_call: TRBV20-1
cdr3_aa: CSAPKIREAFF
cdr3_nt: TGCAGTGCTCCGAAAATCAGAGAAGCTTTCTTT

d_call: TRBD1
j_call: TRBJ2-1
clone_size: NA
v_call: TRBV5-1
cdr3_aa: CASSLGLTGALIVNEQFF
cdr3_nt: TGCGCCAGCAGCTTGGGCCTCACAGGGGCTCTAATTGTTAATGAGCAGTTCTTC

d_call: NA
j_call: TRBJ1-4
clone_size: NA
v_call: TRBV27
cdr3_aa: CASSYQGPGREKLFF
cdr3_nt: TGTGCCAGCAGCTACCAGGGCCCCGGACGGGAAAAACTGTTTTTT

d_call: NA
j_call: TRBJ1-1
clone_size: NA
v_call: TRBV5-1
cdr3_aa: CASSLGGNTEAFF
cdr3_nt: TGCGCCAGCAGCTTGGGAGGAAACACTGAAGCTTTCTTT

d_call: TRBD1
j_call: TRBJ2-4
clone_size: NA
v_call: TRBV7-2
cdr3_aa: CASSFRQGHIAAKNIQYF
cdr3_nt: TGTGCCAGCAGCTTCCGACAGGGCCACATTGCGGCCAAAAACATTCAGTACTTC

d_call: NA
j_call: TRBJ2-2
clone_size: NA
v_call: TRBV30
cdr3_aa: CAWSKGTGELFF
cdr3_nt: TGTGCCTGGAGTAAAGGGACAGGGGAGCTGTTTTTT

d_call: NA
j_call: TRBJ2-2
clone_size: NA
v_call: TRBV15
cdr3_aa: CATSRDLATGELFF
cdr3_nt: TGTGCCACCAGCAGAGATCTGGCCACCGGGGAGCTGTTTTTT

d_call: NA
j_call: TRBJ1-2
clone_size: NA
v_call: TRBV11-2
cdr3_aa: CASSGSVLYGYTF
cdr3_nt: TGTGCCAGCAGCGGCTCCGTCCTCTATGGCTACACCTTC

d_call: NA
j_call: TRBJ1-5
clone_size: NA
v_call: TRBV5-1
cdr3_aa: CASSPAGYSNQPQHF
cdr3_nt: TGCGCCAGCAGCCCGGCGGGCTATAGCAATCAGCCCCAGCATTTT

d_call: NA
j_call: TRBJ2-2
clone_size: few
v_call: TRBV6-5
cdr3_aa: CASSPQEGTGELFF
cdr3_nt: TGTGCCAGCAGCCCCCAGGAGGGGACCGGGGAGCTGTTTTTT

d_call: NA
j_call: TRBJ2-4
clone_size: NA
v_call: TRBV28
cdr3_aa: CASSLTRTKNIQYF
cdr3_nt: TGTGCCAGCAGTTTAACTAGGACCAAAAACATTCAGTACTTC

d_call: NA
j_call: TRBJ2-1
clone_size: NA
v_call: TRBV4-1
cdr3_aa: CASSQSPVVYNEQFF
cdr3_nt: TGCGCCAGCAGCCAATCACCGGTGGTCTACAATGAGCAGTTCTTC

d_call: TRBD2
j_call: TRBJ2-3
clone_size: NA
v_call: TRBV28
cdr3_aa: CASSLWGLSTDTQYF
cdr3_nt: TGTGCCAGCAGTTTGTGGGGACTAAGCACAGATACGCAGTATTTT

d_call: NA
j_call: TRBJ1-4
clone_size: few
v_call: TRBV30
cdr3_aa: CAWSPTGLIDEKLFF
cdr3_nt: TGTGCCTGGAGCCCTACAGGGCTTATCGACGAAAAACTGTTTTTT

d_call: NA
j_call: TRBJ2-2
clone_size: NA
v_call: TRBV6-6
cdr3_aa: CASSRGQPGELFF
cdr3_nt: TGTGCCAGCAGCAGAGGACAGCCCGGGGAGCTGTTTTTT

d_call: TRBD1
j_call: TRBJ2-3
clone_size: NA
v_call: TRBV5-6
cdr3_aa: CASSAGTGHTDTQYF
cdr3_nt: TGTGCCAGCAGCGCTGGGACAGGGCACACAGATACGCAGTATTTT